A selection of T cell receptor beta chains follows, all from one sample in a study of blood T cell repertoires in COVID-19. Sequencing used immunoSEQ multiplex PCR; TCRdb keeps in-frame clones, though not all of them. The sample carries about 130,000 clones, about 94% recorded once. The sample comprised peripheral blood. All receptors derive from a man aged 45-60 years with COVID-19, enrolled during active disease. CDR3s include the opening cysteine and the closing phenylalanine or tryptophan. Each record gives: CDR3 length, D gene, J gene, V gene, clone size, CDR3 DNA, CDR3 protein. D genes are given only for firm matches. Rows may omit the clone size; those that give it use once, few, many or a size class.

13 | TRBD1 | TRBJ2-5 | TRBV10-3 | NA | TGTGCCATCAGTGGGACAGGGCAAGAGACCCAGTACTTC | CAISGTGQETQYF
14 | NA | TRBJ1-4 | TRBV19 | NA | TGTGCCAGTAGTCAACAGACAACTAATGAAAAACTGTTTTTT | CASSQQTTNEKLFF
12 | NA | TRBJ1-5 | TRBV7-2 | NA | TGTGCCAGCAGCTCCCCAAATCAGCCCCAGCATTTT | CASSSPNQPQHF
16 | TRBD1 | TRBJ1-5 | TRBV10-1 | NA | TGCGCCAGCAGTGGGGCGGGGACAGACAGCAATCAGCCCCAGCATTTT | CASSGAGTDSNQPQHF
15 | NA | TRBJ2-5 | TRBV11-2 | NA | TGTGCCAGCAGCCAAAGCGGTGGATCTCAAGAGACCCAGTACTTC | CASSQSGGSQETQYF
19 | TRBD2 | TRBJ2-1 | TRBV5-1 | once | TGCGCCAGCAGCTCGGGACTAGCGGGAGGGGACAGCTCCTACAATGAGCAGTTCTTC | CASSSGLAGGDSSYNEQFF
14 | TRBD1 | TRBJ1-2 | TRBV7-2 | NA | TGTGCCAGCAGCTCAAGGGGACAGAACTATGGCTACACCTTC | CASSSRGQNYGYTF
15 | TRBD1 | TRBJ1-2 | TRBV9 | NA | TGTGCCAGCAGCGCCCAGACAGGGGGGAACTATGGCTACACCTTC | CASSAQTGGNYGYTF
17 | NA | TRBJ1-2 | TRBV7-6 | NA | TGTGCCAGCAGTCCCTGGGGTGGGGGGAGAACTAACTATGGCTACACCTTC | CASSPWGGGRTNYGYTF
16 | NA | TRBJ1-1 | TRBV29-1 | NA | TGCAGCGTTGAAGGGGGATCTCAGGGGATCGGAACTGAAGCTTTCTTT | CSVEGGSQGIGTEAFF
12 | NA | TRBJ1-5 | TRBV12-3/TRBV12-4 | NA | TGTGCCAGCAGTTTGGGGGGACAGCCCCAGCATTTT | CASSLGGQPQHF
16 | TRBD2 | TRBJ2-2 | TRBV7-3 | NA | TGTGCCAGCAGCGCGACCGGGACTAGTATTGCCGGGGAGCTGTTTTTT | CASSATGTSIAGELFF
17 | TRBD2 | TRBJ2-7 | TRBV5-1 | NA | TGCGCCAGCAGCTTCGGTTCGGCTAGCGGGCCAAGCTACGAGCAGTACTTC | CASSFGSASGPSYEQYF
13 | NA | TRBJ1-2 | TRBV28 | NA | TGTGCCAGCAGTCCGACCGGCGGCTATGGCTACACCTTC | CASSPTGGYGYTF
14 | TRBD2 | TRBJ2-5 | TRBV7-9 | few | TGTGCCAGCAGCGTCGGACTAGCGGGAGAGACCCAGTACTTC | CASSVGLAGETQYF
17 | TRBD2 | TRBJ2-1 | TRBV19 | NA | TGTGCCAGTAGTTCACGCCTGACTAGCGGGAGAAGGAATGAGCAGTTCTTC | CASSSRLTSGRRNEQFF
15 | TRBD1 | TRBJ1-4 | TRBV3-1/TRBV3-2 | NA | TGTGCCAGCAGCTTACTGGGACAGGGCAATGAAAAACTGTTTTTT | CASSLLGQGNEKLFF
16 | TRBD2 | TRBJ2-1 | TRBV4-2 | NA | TGTGCCAGCAGCCAAGATCCTAGCGGCACGTACAATGAGCAGTTCTTC | CASSQDPSGTYNEQFF
15 | TRBD2 | TRBJ2-2 | TRBV5-4 | NA | TGTGCCAGCAGCTTGGACGCGGGAGGTACCGGGGAGCTGTTTTTT | CASSLDAGGTGELFF
14 | NA | TRBJ1-5 | TRBV6-1 | NA | TGTGCCAGCAGTGACCTACGGGGAATACAGCCCCAGCATTTT | CASSDLRGIQPQHF
15 | TRBD1 | TRBJ1-1 | TRBV19 | NA | TGTGCCAGTAGTATACCCGGACAGGGGGCCACTGAAGCTTTCTTT | CASSIPGQGATEAFF
14 | NA | TRBJ1-2 | TRBV18 | once | TGTGCCAGCTCACCAGGACAGATTTCATATGGCTACACCTTC | CASSPGQISYGYTF
13 | NA | TRBJ1-3 | TRBV30 | NA | TGTGCCGCATCAGGGGTCTCTGGAAACACCATATATTTT | CAASGVSGNTIYF
13 | TRBD1 | TRBJ1-1 | TRBV7-3 | NA | TGTGCCAGCAGCGCCGACAGGGGGTTTGAAGCTTTCTTT | CASSADRGFEAFF
17 | TRBD2 | TRBJ2-1 | TRBV2 | NA | TGTGCCAGCAGTGAACCTGGACTAGCGGATATTTACAATGAGCAGTTCTTC | CASSEPGLADIYNEQFF
14 | TRBD1 | TRBJ2-2 | TRBV24-1 | few | TGTGCCACCAATCAGGGGGTAGGCACCGGGGAGCTGTTTTTT | CATNQGVGTGELFF
15 | TRBD1 | TRBJ2-2 | TRBV7-6 | NA | TGTGCCAGCAGCCAGGACAGGGGAATCACCGGGGAGCTGTTTTTT | CASSQDRGITGELFF
13 | NA | TRBJ1-1 | TRBV19 | NA | TGTGCCAGTATCTCCCAGGGGAACACTGAAGCTTTCTTT | CASISQGNTEAFF
15 | NA | TRBJ1-4 | TRBV28 | once | TGTGCCAGCAGTATCCCACAGACGAATAATGAAAAACTGTTTTTT | CASSIPQTNNEKLFF
13 | NA | TRBJ1-1 | TRBV19 | NA | TGTGCCAGTAGTAACGGTGCCACCACTGAAGCTTTCTTT | CASSNGATTEAFF
17 | TRBD1 | TRBJ2-5 | TRBV4-2 | NA | TGTGCCAGCAGCCGAAAAGCCGGGACAGGGGGTGAAGAGACCCAGTACTTC | CASSRKAGTGGEETQYF
15 | TRBD2 | TRBJ2-5 | TRBV6-5 | NA | TGTGCCAGCAAAACGCTAGCGGGAGGAGCGGAGACCCAGTACTTC | CASKTLAGGAETQYF
13 | NA | TRBJ1-6 | TRBV3-1/TRBV3-2 | NA | TGTGCCAGCAGCCAACTCCTTAATTCACCCCTCCACTTT | CASSQLLNSPLHF
13 | TRBD1 | TRBJ2-3 | TRBV7-9 | NA | TGTGCCGCTTGGACAGGACGGGCAGATACGCAGTATTTT | CAAWTGRADTQYF
14 | TRBD1 | TRBJ1-4 | TRBV2 | once | TGTGCCAGCAGAGGACAGGGAAATAATGAAAAACTGTTTTTT | CASRGQGNNEKLFF
17 | TRBD2 | TRBJ2-1 | TRBV5-1 | NA | TGCGCCAGCAGCTTGGTCTCGACTAGCGGGAGTTGGGATGAGCAGTTCTTC | CASSLVSTSGSWDEQFF
13 | NA | TRBJ2-1 | TRBV30 | NA | TGTGCCTGGAGTGGACTAGTAAACAATGAGCAGTTCTTC | CAWSGLVNNEQFF
16 | TRBD1 | TRBJ1-1 | TRBV4-1 | NA | TGCGCCAGCAGCCATCCCAGGACAGGGGGCATAACTGAAGCTTTCTTT | CASSHPRTGGITEAFF
15 | TRBD2 | TRBJ2-2 | TRBV11-3 | NA | TGTGCCAGCAGCTTTAGCGGGTCGAACACCGGGGAGCTGTTTTTT | CASSFSGSNTGELFF
13 | NA | TRBJ2-5 | TRBV10-3 | NA | TGTGCCATCAGTGTGGCCGGGCAAGAGACCCAGTACTTC | CAISVAGQETQYF
18 | NA | TRBJ1-6 | TRBV7-2 | NA | TGTGCCAGCAGCCAAACAGGGTGGGCAAGCTCCTATAATTCACCCCTCCACTTT | CASSQTGWASSYNSPLHF
14 | NA | TRBJ2-2 | TRBV28 | NA | TGTGCCAGCAGCCTCGCCTACGGCACCGGGGAGCTGTTTTTT | CASSLAYGTGELFF
15 | NA | TRBJ2-2 | TRBV4-1 | NA | TGCGCCAGCAGCCCCCGAGGGTTTATCGCCGGGGAGCTGTTTTTT | CASSPRGFIAGELFF
12 | TRBD2 | TRBJ2-7 | TRBV6-5 | once | TGTGCCACTTTACTAGCGGGAAATGGGCAGTACTTC | CATLLAGNGQYF
14 | NA | TRBJ1-1 | TRBV7-9 | once | TGTGCCAGCAGCCCGGGGAAGAGGAACACTGAAGCTTTCTTT | CASSPGKRNTEAFF
15 | NA | TRBJ2-3 | TRBV7-9 | NA | TGTGCCAGCAGCTTATATTCCCTTAGCACAGATACGCAGTATTTT | CASSLYSLSTDTQYF
17 | TRBD1 | TRBJ1-3 | TRBV28 | NA | TGTGCCAGCAGTTCCACGGGGGGGACAGGGGGCAAAAACACCATATATTTT | CASSSTGGTGGKNTIYF
13 | TRBD1 | TRBJ1-2 | TRBV28 | NA | TGTGCCAGCATTCCGGGACAGGGGCTCGGCTACACCTTC | CASIPGQGLGYTF